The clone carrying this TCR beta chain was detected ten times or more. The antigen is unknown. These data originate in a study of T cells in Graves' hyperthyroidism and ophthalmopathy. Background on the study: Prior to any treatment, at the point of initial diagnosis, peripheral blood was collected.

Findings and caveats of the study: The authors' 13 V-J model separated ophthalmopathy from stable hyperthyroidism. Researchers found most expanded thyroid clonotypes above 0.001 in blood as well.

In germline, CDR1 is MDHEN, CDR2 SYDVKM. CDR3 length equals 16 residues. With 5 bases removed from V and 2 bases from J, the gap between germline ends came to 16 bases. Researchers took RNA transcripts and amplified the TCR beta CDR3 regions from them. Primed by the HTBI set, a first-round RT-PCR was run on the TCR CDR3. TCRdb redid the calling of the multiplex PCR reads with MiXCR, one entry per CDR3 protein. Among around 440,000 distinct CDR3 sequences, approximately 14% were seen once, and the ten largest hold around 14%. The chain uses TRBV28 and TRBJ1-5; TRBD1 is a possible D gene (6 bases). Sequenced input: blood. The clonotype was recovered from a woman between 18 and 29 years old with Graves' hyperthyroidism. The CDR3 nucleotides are TGTGCCAGCAGTGCGCAACAGGGTCGCGGCAATCAGCCCCAGCATTTT. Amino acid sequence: CASSAQQGRGNQPQHF.